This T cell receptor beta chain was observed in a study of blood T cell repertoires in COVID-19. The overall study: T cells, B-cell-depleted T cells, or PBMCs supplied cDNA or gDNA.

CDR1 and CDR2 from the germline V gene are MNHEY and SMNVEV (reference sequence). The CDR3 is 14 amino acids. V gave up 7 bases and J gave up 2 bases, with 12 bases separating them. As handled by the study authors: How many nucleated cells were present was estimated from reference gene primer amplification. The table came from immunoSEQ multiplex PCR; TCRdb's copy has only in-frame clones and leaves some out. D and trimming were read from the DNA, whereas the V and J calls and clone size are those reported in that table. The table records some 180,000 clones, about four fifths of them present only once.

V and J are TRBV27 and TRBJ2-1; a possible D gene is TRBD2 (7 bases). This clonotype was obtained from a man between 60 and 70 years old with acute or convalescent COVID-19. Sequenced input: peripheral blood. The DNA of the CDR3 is TGTGCCAGCACGGGGAGGGACACCTACAATGAGCAGTTCTTC. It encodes CASTGRDTYNEQFF.